This TCR beta chain was found in a study of blood T cell repertoires in COVID-19. Per the authors' pipeline: Using reference gene primer amplification, nucleated cell counts were estimated. Some clones are missing from TCRdb's copy, which holds only in-frame ones; the method was immunoSEQ multiplex PCR. The V and J calls and clone size were taken over from that table, and D and trimming were inferred from the DNA. The sample has around 340,000 clones; roughly 85% are singletons. The germline V gene has CDR1 SGHVS and CDR2 FNYEAQ. The CDR3 has 15 amino acids. The trim removed 3 bases at V and 0 bases at J, leaving 0 bases unmatched. This clone was seen more than once but under ten times.

The clonotype was recovered from a woman aged 40-49 years with acute COVID-19. The chain carries TRBV7-6 and TRBJ2-3; 10 bases match TRBD2. The sequenced material came from PBMCs or T cells enriched from blood (not recorded which). The CDR3 coding sequence is TGTGCCAGCAGCTTGACTAGCGGGAGCACAGATACGCAGTATTTT. This translates into CASSLTSGSTDTQYF.